This entry lists 7 T cell receptor beta chains sequenced from one sample in a study of T cells after yellow fever vaccination. From the 5' RACE reads, TCRdb called clonotypes with MiXCR, one entry per CDR3 protein. Among 200,000 to 300,000 distinct CDR3 sequences, about 3.5% were seen once, and the ten largest hold under 20%. The sequenced sample was PBMCs, obtained 15 days after the yellow fever booster vaccination. The receptors derive from a man between 18 and 35 years old who received the YFV17D yellow fever vaccine.

This clonotype was observed many times. The chain is built from TRBV20-1 and TRBJ2-7, with a weak D call TRBD2 (7 bases). This CDR3 comprises 16 residues. V was trimmed by 3 bases and J by 3 bases, leaving 21 bases between them. Per germline, CDR1 DFQATT and CDR2 SNEGSKA (reference sequence). CDR3 region: CSARSPGGGGLYEQYF. DNA for the CDR3: TGCAGTGCTAGGTCCCCCGGTGGGGGGGGCCTCTACGAGCAGTACTTC.

This clonotype was detected many times. The V gene is TRBV5-5, the J gene TRBJ2-3; 7 bases agree with TRBD1. V lost 1 base and J lost 6; bases outside the gene matches: 8. Germline V gene sequence: CDR1 SGHKS, CDR2 YYEKEE (reference sequence). This CDR3 is built from 15 residues. CDR3 nucleotides: TGTGCCAGCAGCTTGCAGGGGGTCTTGGGGGATACGCAGTATTTT. Protein sequence: CASSLQGVLGDTQYF.

This clonotype was seen a handful of times. The chain joins TRBV7-2 to TRBJ1-4; tentatively, D is TRBD1 (5 bases). Looked up from germline, CDR1 is SGHTA and CDR2 is FQGNSA. V gave up 1 base and J gave up 13 bases, with 13 bases separating them. CDR3 length: 13 residues. CDR3 DNA: TGTGCCAGCAGCTTAGGAGTCCAAAGGGGACTGTTTTTT. Translation gives CASSLGVQRGLFF.

This chain links TRBV6-6 with TRBJ1-4; tentatively, D is TRBD1 (5 bases). The CDR3 length is 17 residues. Germline CDR1 is MNHNY and CDR2 is SVGAGI (reference sequence). Trimming removed 6 bases at V and 7 bases at J, with 24 bases between. CDR3 residues: CASSPKLSARGSEKLFF. The CDR3 DNA follows: TGTGCCAGCAGCCCAAAGTTATCCGCTCGGGGGAGTGAAAAACTGTTTTTT.

This chain connects TRBV6-5 to TRBJ1-6; 10 nucleotides align to TRBD1. The CDR3 is 17 amino acids. Per the germline V gene, CDR1 is MNHEY and CDR2 is SVGAGI. Losses at the gene ends were 2 bases for V and 10 bases for J; bases not matched to a gene: 11. The CDR3 sequence: CASSYSRDRGRSSPLHF. Here the CDR3 DNA reads TGTGCCAGCAGTTACAGCCGGGACAGGGGAAGAAGCTCACCCCTCCACTTT.

The rearrangement links TRBV28 to TRBJ2-5, with 8 bases that match TRBD2. Germline CDR1 and CDR2: MDHEN and SYDVKM. Trimming at V came to 7 bases and at J to 1 base, leaving 8 bases not matched to a gene. The CDR3 covers 15 residues. The DNA for the CDR3 is TGTGCCAGCACGGGGGGGGGGAGTCTCCAAGAGACCCAGTACTTC. Translating it yields CASTGGGSLQETQYF. The full variable domain, completed using reference TRBV28 and TRBJ2-5, is DVKVTQSSRYLVKRTGEKVFLECVQDMDHENMFWYRQDPGLGLRLIYFSYDVKMKEKGDIPEGYSVSREKKERFSLILESASTNQTSMYLCASTGGGSLQETQYFGPGTRLLVL.

This clonotype appeared many times. This rearrangement joins TRBV12-3 or TRBV12-4 to TRBJ1-2; TRBD1 aligns across 11 bases. The CDR3 extends over 15 amino acids. The V gene end was trimmed by 5 bases and the J gene end by 8 bases; junction bases not matched to a gene: 10. For the CDR3, the DNA is TGTGCCAGCAGTGATAATGGACAGGGGGCTAGGGGCTACACCTTC. This sequence encodes CASSDNGQGARGYTF.